This T cell receptor beta chain was documented in a study of CD8+ T cells in alopecia areata. Study results and limitations: Lesional scalp exceeded normal scalp in clonality, especially in alopecia totalis/universalis. There were many expanded lesional clones persisting in scalp and blood during tofacitinib.

Concerning this clone: Its specificity is unknown.

RNA extraction and reverse transcription yielded cDNA as sequencing template. Clones were read by immunoSEQ multiplex PCR, and TCRdb kept only the in-frame ones, dropping some. The table has about 120,000 clones, more than 40% seen once. As for treatment: oral pan-JAK inhibitor, 5-10 mg twice daily. Collected material from alopecia areata patients comprised lesional scalp punch biopsies and peripheral blood. CDR3 length: 14 amino acids. Germline V CDR1 and CDR2: SGHAT, FQNNGV. The V end lost 5 bases, the J end lost 2 bases, and 10 bases lay between the germline ends. Sequences were derived from CD4+ T cells sorted from blood, sampled at week 4, from a patient treated with tofacitinib. The receptor was derived from a human donor with alopecia areata. This chain uses TRBV11-2 with TRBJ1-3; D unresolved. The chain's CDR3 is CASSGVTTGNTIYF. CDR3 DNA sequence: TGTGCCAGCAGCGGGGTCACGACTGGAAACACCATATATTTT.